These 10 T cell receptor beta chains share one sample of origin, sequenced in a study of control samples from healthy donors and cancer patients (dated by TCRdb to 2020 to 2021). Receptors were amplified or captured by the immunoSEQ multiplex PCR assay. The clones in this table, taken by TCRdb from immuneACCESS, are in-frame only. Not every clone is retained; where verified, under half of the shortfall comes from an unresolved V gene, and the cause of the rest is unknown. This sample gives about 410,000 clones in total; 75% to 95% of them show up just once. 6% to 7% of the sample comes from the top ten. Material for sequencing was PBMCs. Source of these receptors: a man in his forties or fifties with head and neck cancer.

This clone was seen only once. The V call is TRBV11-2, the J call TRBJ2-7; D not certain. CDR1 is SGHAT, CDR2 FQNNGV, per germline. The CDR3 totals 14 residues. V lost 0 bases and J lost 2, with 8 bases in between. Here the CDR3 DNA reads TGTGCCAGCAGCTTAGACCTCCGTCCCTACGAGCAGTACTTC. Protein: CASSLDLRPYEQYF.

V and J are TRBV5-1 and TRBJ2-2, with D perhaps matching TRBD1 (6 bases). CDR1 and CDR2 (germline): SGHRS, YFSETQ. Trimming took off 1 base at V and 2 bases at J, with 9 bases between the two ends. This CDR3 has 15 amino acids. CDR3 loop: CASSLPGTNTGELFF. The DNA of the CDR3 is TGCGCCAGCAGCTTGCCCGGGACAAACACCGGGGAGCTGTTTTTT.

CDR3 sequence reads: CAWSAGGMRNSPLHF. CDR3 nucleotide sequence: TGTGCCTGGAGCGCAGGGGGGATGAGGAATTCACCCCTCCACTTT. V usage is TRBV30 and J usage is TRBJ1-6; 7 bases match TRBD1. Trimming removed 3 bases from V and 7 bases from J; junction bases left unmatched: 9. From germline, CDR1 is GTSNPN and CDR2 SVGIG (reference sequence). The CDR3 contains 15 residues.

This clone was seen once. CDR3 residues: CASSLDSSGANVLTF. CDR3 nucleotide sequence: TGTGCCAGCAGTCTCGACAGCTCTGGGGCCAACGTCCTGACTTTC. The chain is built from TRBV28 and TRBJ2-6, with D possibly matching TRBD1 (5 bases). Looked up from germline, CDR1 is MDHEN and CDR2 is SYDVKM. The CDR3 consists of 15 residues. V lost 5 bases, J lost 0 bases, and 8 bases lay in between.

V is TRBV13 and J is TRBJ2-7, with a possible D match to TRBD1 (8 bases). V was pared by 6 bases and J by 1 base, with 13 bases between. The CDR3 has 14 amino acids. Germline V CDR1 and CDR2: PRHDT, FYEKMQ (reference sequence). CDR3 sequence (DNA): TGTGCCAGCAGACAGGGGGGAGGGTCCTACGAGCAGTACTTC. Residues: CASRQGGGSYEQYF. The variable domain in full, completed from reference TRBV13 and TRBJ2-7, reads AAGVIQSPRHLIKEKRETATLKCYPIPRHDTVYWYQQGPGQDPQFLISFYEKMQSDKGSIPDRFSAQQFSDYHSELNMSSLELGDSALYFCASRQGGGSYEQYFGPGTRLTVT.

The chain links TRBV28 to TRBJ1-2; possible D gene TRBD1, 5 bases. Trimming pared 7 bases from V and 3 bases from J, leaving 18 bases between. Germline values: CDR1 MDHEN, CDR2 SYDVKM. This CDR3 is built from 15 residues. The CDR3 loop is CASIRSGQMDYGYTF. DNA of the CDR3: TGTGCCAGCATAAGGTCCGGACAAATGGACTATGGCTACACCTTC.

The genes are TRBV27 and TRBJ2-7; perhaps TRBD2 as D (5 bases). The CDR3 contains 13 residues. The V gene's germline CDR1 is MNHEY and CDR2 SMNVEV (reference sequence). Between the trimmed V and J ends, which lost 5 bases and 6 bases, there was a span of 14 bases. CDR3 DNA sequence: TGTGCCAGCAGTCCCCCCGACCGGGGCGAGCAGTACTTC. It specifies CASSPPDRGEQYF.

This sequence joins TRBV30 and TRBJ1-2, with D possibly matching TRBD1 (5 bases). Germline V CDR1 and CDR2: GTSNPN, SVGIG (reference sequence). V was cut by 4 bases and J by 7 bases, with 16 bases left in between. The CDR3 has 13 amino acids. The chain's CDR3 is CAWITWRGGGYTF. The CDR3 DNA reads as TGTGCCTGGATAACCTGGAGGGGAGGTGGCTACACCTTC.

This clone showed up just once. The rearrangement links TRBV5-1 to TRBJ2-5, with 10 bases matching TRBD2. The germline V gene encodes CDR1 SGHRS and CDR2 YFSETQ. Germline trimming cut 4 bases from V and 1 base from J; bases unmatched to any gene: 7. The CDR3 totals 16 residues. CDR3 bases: TGCGCCAGCAGCCCGATAGCGGGAGGCCTCCAAGAGACCCAGTACTTC. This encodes CASSPIAGGLQETQYF.

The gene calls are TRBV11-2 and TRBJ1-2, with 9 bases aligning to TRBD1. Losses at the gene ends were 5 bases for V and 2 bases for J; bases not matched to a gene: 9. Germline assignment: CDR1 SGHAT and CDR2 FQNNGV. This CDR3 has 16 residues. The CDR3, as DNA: TGTGCCAGCAGCGTGAAACAGGGGGCGAGAAACTATGGCTACACCTTC. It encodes CASSVKQGARNYGYTF.